Below are 5 T cell receptor beta chains sequenced from a single sample in a study of shared clonotypes between healthy human individuals. TCRdb's table, derived via immunoSEQ multiplex PCR, lists solely in-frame clones and lacks some. The table lists over 95,000 clones, 55% to 80% of them singletons. Source material: memory CD8+ T cells sorted from blood. The subset was: CD45RO+ cells pooled with CCR7-negative TemRA cells. The receptors derive from a woman aged 30 to 39 in good health.

The chain employs TRBV28 and TRBJ1-5; D may be TRBD1 (5 bases). The germline V gene encodes CDR1 MDHEN and CDR2 SYDVKM. The CDR3 is 15 residues long. V lost 7 bases and J 6 bases, leaving 19 bases between the germline ends. CDR3 region: CASTGTLGQGQPQHF. The CDR3 nucleotides read TGTGCCAGCACTGGGACTCTCGGCCAGGGTCAGCCCCAGCATTTT.

The rearrangement uses TRBV6-1 and TRBJ2-2; TRBD2 might be the D (5 bases). Trimming pared 3 bases from V and 5 bases from J, leaving 19 bases between. Per germline, CDR1 MNHNS and CDR2 SASEGT. This CDR3 contains 17 residues. CDR3 nucleotide sequence: TGTGCCAGCAGTGACGCCCCGTTGGGAACGGGGACCGGGGAGCTGTTTTTT. This gives the protein CASSDAPLGTGTGELFF.

The gene calls are TRBV28 and TRBJ1-4, with D perhaps matching TRBD1 (6 bases). The CDR3 totals 14 residues. V dropped 4 bases and J dropped 8 bases, with 14 bases sitting between them. The germline V gene has CDR1 MDHEN and CDR2 SYDVKM. The CDR3 coding sequence is TGTGCCAGCAGTTCCCAGGGGAGAAGGGAAAAACTGTTTTTT. Its translation: CASSSQGRREKLFF.

Written as DNA, the CDR3 is TGTGCCAGCAGTTTAAACGGGTGGACCTACGAGCAGTACTTC. Its translation: CASSLNGWTYEQYF. This chain connects TRBV28 to TRBJ2-7; no firm D call. The ends were cut back, 2 bases at V and 2 bases at J, with 10 bases in the middle. The CDR3 runs to 14 residues. In germline, CDR1 is MDHEN, CDR2 SYDVKM.

The chain links TRBV19 to TRBJ2-1; 9 nucleotides align to TRBD2. The length of the CDR3 is 15 residues. J gave up 4 bases and V 6 bases, and 7 bases lay outside the gene matches. The germline gives CDR1 LNHDA, CDR2 SQIVND (reference sequence). The CDR3 sequence is CASRSLAGEYNEQFF. DNA for the CDR3: TGTGCCAGTAGATCACTAGCGGGTGAATACAATGAGCAGTTCTTC. The full variable domain, in which reference TRBV19 and TRBJ2-1 provide the parts outside the CDR3, is DGGITQSPKYLFRKEGQNVTLSCEQNLNHDAMYWYRQDPGQGLRLIYYSQIVNDFQKGDIAEGYSVSREKKESFPLTVTSAQKNPTAFYLCASRSLAGEYNEQFFGPGTRLTVL.